This T cell receptor (beta chain) emerged from a study of tumor-infiltrating lymphocytes in primary liver carcinoma. At the level of the study: Patients included men and women of 30 to 69 years.

From unsorted bulk tissue weighing roughly 19-32 mg, DNA and RNA were co-extracted. Note on this clonotype: A much larger clone differs by one base, so this may be a read error.

V shed 4 bases and J shed 1 base, with 10 bases lying between them. CDR1 is GTSNPN, CDR2 SVGIG, per germline (reference sequence). This CDR3 is 13 amino acids long. From roughly 500 ng total RNA, TCR beta cDNA was generated with a primer in the constant region. It was through three nested multiplex PCR rounds of slightly modified ARM-PCR that TCR beta libraries arose. A C-beta reverse primer and TRBV1-TRBV30 forward primers served in each of the first two PCR rounds, at 10 cycles apiece. TCRdb re-called the multiplex PCR reads through MiXCR, storing one row per CDR3 protein. Among approximately 110,000 distinct CDR3 sequences, approximately 64% were seen once, and the ten largest hold 8.4%.

The rearrangement links TRBV30 to TRBJ1-1, with D unclear. This receptor was obtained from a woman aged 55-69 years with primary liver carcinoma and hepatitis B virus infection. Material for sequencing was liver tumor tissue from sampling region 3. Described subset: tumor region T3, left-lateral pole. The CDR3 loop reads CAWIVGRNTEAFF. The CDR3 nucleotides are TGTGCCTGGATTGTGGGAAGGAACACTGAAGCTTTCTTT.